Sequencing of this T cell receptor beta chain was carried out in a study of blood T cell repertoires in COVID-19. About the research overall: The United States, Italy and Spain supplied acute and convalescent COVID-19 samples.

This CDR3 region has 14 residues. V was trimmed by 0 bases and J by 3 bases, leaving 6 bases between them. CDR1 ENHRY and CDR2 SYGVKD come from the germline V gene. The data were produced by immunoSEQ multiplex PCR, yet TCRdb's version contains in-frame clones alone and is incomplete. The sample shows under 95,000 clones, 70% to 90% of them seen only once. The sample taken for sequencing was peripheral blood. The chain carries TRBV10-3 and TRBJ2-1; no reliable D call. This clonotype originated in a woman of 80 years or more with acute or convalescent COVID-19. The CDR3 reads CAISESRDYNEQFF. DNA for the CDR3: TGTGCCATCAGTGAGTCGAGAGACTACAATGAGCAGTTCTTC.